Listed here are 21 T cell receptor beta chains from one sample, sequenced in a study of spatial heterogeneity in lung cancer. TCRdb analysed the 5' RACE reads with MiXCR anew, one entry per CDR3 protein. The sample shows tens of thousands of distinct CDR3 sequences, around 8.9% of them seen only once. Time point defined: blood at routine non-recurrence follow-up after resection. Sequenced material: PBMCs, taken at follow-up. The receptors come from a female donor with early-stage non-small cell lung cancer.

There are many counts of this clonotype. CDR3 sequence (DNA): TGTGCCAGCACCCACGGGGACAGGGTAGGGAACATTCAGTACTTC. It encodes CASTHGDRVGNIQYF. V and J are TRBV12-3 or TRBV12-4 and TRBJ2-4, with TRBD1 matching 9 bases. This CDR3 has 15 residues. V gave up 7 bases and J gave up 7 bases; unmatched junction bases: 11.

In this sample, this clonotype turned up many times. The chain employs TRBV21-1 and TRBJ2-1; the table assigns TRBD2, which was not confirmed against the DNA. TRBV21-1 is shown as a pseudogene. CDR3 size: 16 residues. CDR3 sequence reads: CASSKGEGPPGNEQFF. For the CDR3, the DNA is TGTGCCAGCAGCAAAGGTGAGGGTCCGCCAGGCAATGAGCAGTTCTTC.

Ten or more counts support this clonotype. This chain links TRBV24-1 with TRBJ2-3; D gene ambiguous. The CDR3 spans 13 residues. Germline V gene lookup returns CDR1 KGHDR and CDR2 SFDVKD. V lost 4 bases and J 2 bases, leaving 6 bases between the germline ends. The CDR3 sequence is CATSDPNTDTQYF. DNA of the CDR3: TGTGCCACCAGTGACCCGAACACAGATACGCAGTATTTT.

This clonotype has a count of ten or more. V usage is TRBV27 and J usage is TRBJ1-1; no definite D call. Trimming cost V 0 bases and J 3 bases, with 8 bases left between them. Germline loops: CDR1 MNHEY, CDR2 SMNVEV (reference sequence). This CDR3 has 14 residues. CDR3 sequence: CASSLSRGHTEAFF. CDR3 DNA sequence: TGTGCCAGCAGTTTATCCCGTGGGCACACTGAAGCTTTCTTT.

At least ten counts were recorded for this clonotype. V is TRBV25-1 and J is TRBJ1-4; unclear D gene. Trimming took 6 bases from V and 7 from J, leaving 6 bases between them. CDR3 length: 11 amino acids. CDR1 and CDR2 (germline): MGHDK, SYGVNS. Here the CDR3 reads CASSYTEKLFF. As DNA, the CDR3 is TGTGCCAGCAGCTATACTGAAAAACTGTTTTTT.

The V gene is TRBV7-2, the J gene TRBJ2-2, with D perhaps TRBD1 (5 bases). The CDR3 length is 14 residues. The germline CDR1 and CDR2 sequences are SGHTA and FQGNSA. V shed 4 bases and J shed 5 bases, with 11 bases lying between them. The chain's CDR3 is CASSSQQGTGELFF. The CDR3 DNA reads as TGTGCCAGCAGCTCCCAGCAGGGAACCGGGGAGCTGTTTTTT.

This clonotype was found many times. The chain is built from TRBV28 and TRBJ2-6, with D maybe TRBD1 (5 bases). Trimming cost V 9 bases and J 2 bases, with 23 bases left between them. The CDR3 contains 18 residues. The germline V gene encodes CDR1 MDHEN and CDR2 SYDVKM. Here the CDR3 reads CASTPFGAQLAGANVLTF. In DNA form, the CDR3 reads TGTGCCAGTACCCCGTTTGGGGCCCAACTCGCTGGGGCCAACGTCCTGACTTTC.

In this sample, this clonotype turned up a few times. Written as DNA, the CDR3 is TGCAGTGCTACAGGGGGCGCGGTTAACTATGGCTACACCTTC. It yields the protein CSATGGAVNYGYTF. This chain uses TRBV20-1 with TRBJ1-2; TRBD1 agrees at 8 bases. Germline V gene lookup returns CDR1 DFQATT and CDR2 SNEGSKA (reference sequence). V trimming: 4 bases; J trimming: 1 base; junction bases outside the gene matches: 5. This CDR3 is 14 amino acids long.

Ten or more counts support this clonotype. This chain joins TRBV19 and TRBJ1-6; D is uncertain. Germline-derived CDR1 and CDR2 are LNHDA and SQIVND (reference sequence). This CDR3 is built from 13 residues. Trimming took 8 bases from V and 2 from J, leaving 7 bases between them. In nucleotides, the CDR3 is TGTGCCAGTGGGCAAGCCTATAATTCACCCCTCCACTTT. Translating it yields CASGQAYNSPLHF.

This clonotype has at least ten counts. The V call is TRBV7-9, the J call TRBJ2-7; 8 bases align to TRBD1. Per germline, CDR1 SEHNR and CDR2 FQNEAQ (reference sequence). The CDR3 runs 16 residues. After removal of 3 bases from V and 3 bases from J, the junction contained 10 bases not matched to a gene. The CDR3 nucleotides are TGTGCCAGCAGCTTCGGACAGGGAGTGAACCTCTACGAGCAGTACTTC. This gives the protein CASSFGQGVNLYEQYF.

This clonotype was counted ten times or more. The chain employs TRBV5-4 and TRBJ2-3; 11 bases map to TRBD2. The junction had 4 bases not matched to a gene; V was cut back by 4 bases and J by 0 bases. This CDR3 contains 16 residues. CDR1 is SGHNT and CDR2 is YYREEE in the germline V gene (reference sequence). CDR3 DNA: TGTGCCAGCAGCCCGGGACTAGCGGAGAGCACAGATACGCAGTATTTT. This sequence encodes CASSPGLAESTDTQYF.

V usage is TRBV6-1 and J usage is TRBJ2-7; D might be TRBD1 (6 bases). This CDR3 region has 13 residues. From germline, CDR1 is MNHNS and CDR2 SASEGT. V shed 3 bases and J shed 3 bases, with 9 bases lying between them. CDR3 nucleotides: TGTGCCAGCAGTGACAGGGGATACTACGAGCAGTACTTC. It yields the protein CASSDRGYYEQYF.

This clonotype was counted at least ten times. CDR3 DNA sequence: TGTGCCAGTGGGCCACTGAGAGTCCGGGATACGCAGTATTTT. Protein: CASGPLRVRDTQYF. The J gene is TRBJ2-3, the V gene TRBV7-8; D remains ambiguous. V lost 9 bases to trimming and J lost 6 bases, with 19 bases between them. Germline CDR1 is SGHVS and CDR2 is FQNEAQ. The length of the CDR3 is 14 residues.

This clonotype came up many times. The chain combines TRBV20-1 with TRBJ1-2; D possibly corresponds to TRBD1 (6 bases). There are 12 residues in the CDR3. CDR1 is DFQATT, CDR2 SNEGSKA, per germline (reference sequence). DNA for the CDR3: TGCCGATTTGGGACAACCAACTATGGCTACACCTTC. Its protein product is CRFGTTNYGYTF.

This clonotype was recorded at least ten times. V gene TRBV6-1 combines with J gene TRBJ2-7; a possible D gene is TRBD2 (5 bases). The CDR3 loop spans 13 amino acids. Looked up from germline, CDR1 is MNHNS and CDR2 is SASEGT. Here the CDR3 DNA reads TGTGCTACCCGGACGGGCTCCCAGCGGGAGCAGTACTTC. It yields the protein CATRTGSQREQYF.

This clonotype was observed many times. The chain employs TRBV11-3 and TRBJ1-1, with D perhaps matching TRBD1 (5 bases). Germline assignment: CDR1 SGHNT and CDR2 YENEEA. CDR3 length: 13 amino acids. Trimming took 3 bases from V and 10 from J, leaving 15 bases between them. CDR3 coding DNA: TGTGCCAGCAGCTTCGGATCCGGGGCTGGAGCTTTCTTT. It specifies CASSFGSGAGAFF. The full variable domain, rest sourced from reference TRBV11-3 and TRBJ1-1, is EAGVVQSPRYKIIEKKQPVAFWCNPISGHNTLYWYLQNLGQGPELLIRYENEEAVDDSQLPKDRFSAERLKGVDSTLKIQPAELGDSAVYLCASSFGSGAGAFFGQGTRLTVV.

This sequence joins TRBV20-1 and TRBJ2-1; 12 bases map to TRBD2. Trimming cost V 0 bases and J 10 bases; bases outside gene matches: 4. CDR1 and CDR2 (germline): DFQATT, SNEGSKA (reference sequence). The CDR3 is 14 residues long. The CDR3 loop reads CSARDLAGGGEQFF. CDR3 coding DNA: TGCAGTGCTAGAGACCTAGCGGGAGGGGGGGAGCAGTTCTTC.

This clonotype was found a few times. In DNA form, the CDR3 reads TGTGCCAGCAGTGAAGCGCTCCCCCACGACCGCTATGGCTACACCTTC. Residues: CASSEALPHDRYGYTF. The rearrangement uses TRBV2 and TRBJ1-2; no reliable D call. The germline V gene encodes CDR1 SNHLY and CDR2 FYNNEI. Deletions cut 0 bases from V and 4 bases from J, with 15 bases between. This CDR3 has 16 residues.

This clonotype was seen many times. V and J are TRBV7-6 and TRBJ2-1; 14 bases agree with TRBD2. The trim removed 4 bases at V and 9 bases at J, leaving 5 bases unmatched. The germline gives CDR1 SGHVS, CDR2 FNYEAQ. The CDR3 loop spans 15 amino acids. This CDR3 reads CASSSGLAGGGEQFF. The CDR3 DNA is TGTGCCAGCAGCTCAGGACTAGCGGGAGGCGGTGAGCAGTTCTTC.

This clonotype appeared a few times. The chain carries TRBV19 and TRBJ2-3, with D tentatively TRBD2 (5 bases). Per germline, CDR1 LNHDA and CDR2 SQIVND (reference sequence). V lost 4 bases and J lost 5, with 7 bases in between. This CDR3 has 12 amino acids. DNA of the CDR3: TGTGCCAGTAGTACCGGAGGAGATACGCAGTATTTT. The encoded protein is CASSTGGDTQYF.

In this sample, this clonotype turned up a few times. The V and J genes are TRBV10-2 and TRBJ1-1, with D unclear. V shed 6 bases and J shed 1 base, with 9 bases lying between them. Germline V gene data show CDR1 as WSHSY and CDR2 as SAAADI. There are 13 residues in the CDR3. CDR3 sequence (DNA): TGCGCCAGCAGGACAACGGAGAACACTGAAGCTTTCTTT. This sequence encodes CASRTTENTEAFF.